This T cell receptor beta chain was captured in a study of T cell responses to AZD1222 COVID-19 vaccine. Remarks on this clone: Its cognate antigen is unknown.

Sequencing was performed with immunoSEQ multiplex PCR; in TCRdb, only in-frame clones are kept and a portion is missing. The repertoire holds 150,000 or so clones, with 80% to 90% as singletons. Findings and caveats of the study: Breadth and depth of Spike-specific TCRs rose after two AZD1222 doses. Donors were mostly white British, more females; clonal diversity possibly underestimated. Of spike-specific TCRs, nearly half reportedly target regions left unmutated in variants. All repertoire sampling was performed exclusively after the peak T cell response.

The specimen was peripheral blood, collected after recovery from COVID-19. This TCR derives from an adult who had recovered from COVID-19.

The CDR3 DNA reads TGTGCCAGCAGCTTAAGGACAGGGTTCAGAGATACGCAGTATTTT. Translation: CASSLRTGFRDTQYF. V usage is TRBV7-2 and J usage is TRBJ2-3; TRBD1 matches at 8 bases. Germline V gene sequence: CDR1 SGHTA, CDR2 FQGNSA. V was pared by 2 bases and J by 5 bases, with 6 bases of the junction left unmatched. CDR3 size: 15 residues. Together with reference TRBV7-2 and TRBJ2-3, the CDR3 gives the full variable domain: GAGVSQSPSNKVTEKGKDVELRCDPISGHTALYWYRQSLGQGLEFLIYFQGNSAPDKSGLPSDRFSAERTGGSVSTLTIQRTQQEDSAVYLCASSLRTGFRDTQYFGPGTRLTVL.